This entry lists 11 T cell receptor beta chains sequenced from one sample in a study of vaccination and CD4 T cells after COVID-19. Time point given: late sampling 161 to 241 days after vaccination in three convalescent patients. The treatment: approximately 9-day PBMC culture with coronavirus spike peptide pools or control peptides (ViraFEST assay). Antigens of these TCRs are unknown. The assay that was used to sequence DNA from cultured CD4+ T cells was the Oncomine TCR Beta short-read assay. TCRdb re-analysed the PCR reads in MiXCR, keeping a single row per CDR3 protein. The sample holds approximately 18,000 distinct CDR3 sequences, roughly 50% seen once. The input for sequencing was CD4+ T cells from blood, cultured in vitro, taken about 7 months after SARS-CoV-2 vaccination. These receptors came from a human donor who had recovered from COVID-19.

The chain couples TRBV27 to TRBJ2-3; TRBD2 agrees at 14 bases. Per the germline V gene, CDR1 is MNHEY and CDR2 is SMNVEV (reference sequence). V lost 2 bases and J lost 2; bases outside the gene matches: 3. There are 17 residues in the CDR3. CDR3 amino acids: CASSLEGLAGDTDTQYF. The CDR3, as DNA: TGTGCCAGCAGTTTAGAGGGACTAGCGGGGGACACAGATACGCAGTATTTT.

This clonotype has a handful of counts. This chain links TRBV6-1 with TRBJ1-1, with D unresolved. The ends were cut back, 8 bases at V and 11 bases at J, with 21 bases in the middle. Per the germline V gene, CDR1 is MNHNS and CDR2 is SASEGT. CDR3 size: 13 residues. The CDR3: CASHWSGSGRAFF. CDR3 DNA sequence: TGTGCCAGCCATTGGTCGGGCAGCGGGAGGGCTTTCTTT.

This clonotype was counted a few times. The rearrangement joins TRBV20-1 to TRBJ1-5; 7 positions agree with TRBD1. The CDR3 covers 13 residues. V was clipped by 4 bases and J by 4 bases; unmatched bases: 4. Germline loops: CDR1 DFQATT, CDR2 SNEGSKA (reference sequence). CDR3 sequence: CSAMGRGNQPQHF. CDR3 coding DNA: TGCAGTGCTATGGGCAGGGGGAATCAGCCCCAGCATTTT.

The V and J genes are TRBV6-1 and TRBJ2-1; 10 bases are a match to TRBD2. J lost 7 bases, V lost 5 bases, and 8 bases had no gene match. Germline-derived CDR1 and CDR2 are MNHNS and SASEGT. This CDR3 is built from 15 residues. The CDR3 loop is CASSPLAGARNEQFF. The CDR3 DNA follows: TGTGCCAGCAGTCCGCTAGCGGGAGCTAGGAATGAGCAGTTCTTC.

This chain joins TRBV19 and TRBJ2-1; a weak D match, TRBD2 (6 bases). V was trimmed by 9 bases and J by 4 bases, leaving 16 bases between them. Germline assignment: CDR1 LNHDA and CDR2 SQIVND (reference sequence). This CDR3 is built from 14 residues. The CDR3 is CASNDGLQYNEQFF. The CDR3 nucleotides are TGTGCCAGCAATGACGGACTACAATACAATGAGCAGTTCTTC.

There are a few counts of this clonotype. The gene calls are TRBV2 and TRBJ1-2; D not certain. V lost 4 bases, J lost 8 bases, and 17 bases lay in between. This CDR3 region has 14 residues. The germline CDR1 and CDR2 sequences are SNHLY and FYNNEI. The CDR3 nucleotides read TGTGCCAGCAGTGCGGACCAAAAGCTCCTAGGCTACACCTTC. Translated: CASSADQKLLGYTF.

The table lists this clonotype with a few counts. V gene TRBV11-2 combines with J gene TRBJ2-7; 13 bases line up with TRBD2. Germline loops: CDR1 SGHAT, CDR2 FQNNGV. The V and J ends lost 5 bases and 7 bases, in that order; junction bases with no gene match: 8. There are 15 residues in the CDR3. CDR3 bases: TGTGCCAGCAGCCTCGGACTAGCGGGAGTTGGGGAGCAGTACTTC. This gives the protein CASSLGLAGVGEQYF.

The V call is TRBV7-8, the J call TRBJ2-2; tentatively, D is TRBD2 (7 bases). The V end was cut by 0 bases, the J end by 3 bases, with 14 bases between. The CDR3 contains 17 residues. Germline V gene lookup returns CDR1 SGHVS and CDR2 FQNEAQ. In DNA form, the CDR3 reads TGTGCCAGCAGCTTAGCCCCGGGGGGCGTAGACACCGGGGAGCTGTTTTTT. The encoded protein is CASSLAPGGVDTGELFF.

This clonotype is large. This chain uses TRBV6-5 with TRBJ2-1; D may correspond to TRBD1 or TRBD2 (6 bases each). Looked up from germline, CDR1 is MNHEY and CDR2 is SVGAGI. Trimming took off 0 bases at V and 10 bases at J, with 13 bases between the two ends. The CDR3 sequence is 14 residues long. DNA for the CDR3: TGTGCCAGCAGTTACTCCAATGGGGGGCTCGAGCAGTTCTTC. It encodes CASSYSNGGLEQFF.

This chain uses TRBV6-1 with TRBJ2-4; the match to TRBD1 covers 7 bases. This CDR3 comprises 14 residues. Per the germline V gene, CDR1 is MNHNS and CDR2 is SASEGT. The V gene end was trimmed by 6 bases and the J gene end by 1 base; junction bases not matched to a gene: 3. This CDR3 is CASSRQGAKNIQYF. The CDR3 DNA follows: TGTGCCAGCAGCAGACAGGGCGCCAAAAACATTCAGTACTTC.

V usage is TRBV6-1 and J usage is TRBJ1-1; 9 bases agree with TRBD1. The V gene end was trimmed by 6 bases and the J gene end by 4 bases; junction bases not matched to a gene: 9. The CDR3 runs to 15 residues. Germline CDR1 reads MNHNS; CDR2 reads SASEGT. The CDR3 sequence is CASRVWDRVVTEAFF. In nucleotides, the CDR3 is TGTGCCAGCAGGGTTTGGGACAGGGTGGTCACTGAAGCTTTCTTT.